This TCR beta chain stems from a study of CD8 T cells in Susac syndrome. Study findings and constraints: As the study acknowledged, the number of individuals who were part of its TCR sequencing and HLA analysis was relatively small.

Points on this clonotype: Its specificity is unknown.

Trimming took off 0 bases at V and 2 bases at J, with 11 bases between the two ends. Germline CDR1 is SGHDN and CDR2 is FVKESK. This CDR3 spans 15 amino acids. The RNA input was roughly 0.45 to 1 ug, and it was reverse transcribed with random hexamers. MiXCR was run by TCRdb on the immunoSEQ multiplex PCR reads, yielding one entry per CDR3 protein. The sample has under 200,000 distinct CDR3 sequences; 85% to 95% are singletons. The sequenced sample consisted of CD8+ T cells from PBMCs. This clonotype was obtained from a human donor with multiple sclerosis. The chain carries TRBV14 and TRBJ2-7; no clear D. CDR3 bases: TGTGCCAGCAGCCAAGAGTACAGTAACCCCTACGAGCAGTACTTC. It translates to CASSQEYSNPYEQYF.